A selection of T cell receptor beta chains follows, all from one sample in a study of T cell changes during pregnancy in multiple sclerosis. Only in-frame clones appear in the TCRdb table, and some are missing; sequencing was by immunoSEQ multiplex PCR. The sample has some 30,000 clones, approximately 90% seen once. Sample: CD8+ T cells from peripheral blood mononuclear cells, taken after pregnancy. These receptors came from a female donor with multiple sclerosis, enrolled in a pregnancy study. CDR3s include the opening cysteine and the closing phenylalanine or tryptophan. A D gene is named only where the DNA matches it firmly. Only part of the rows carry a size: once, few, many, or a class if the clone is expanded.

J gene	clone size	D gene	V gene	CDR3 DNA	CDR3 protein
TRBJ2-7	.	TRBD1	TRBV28	TGTGCCAGCAGTTTACCGGGGACAGGGGGTCGTTACGAGCAGTACTTC	CASSLPGTGGRYEQYF
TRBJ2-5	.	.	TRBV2	TGTGCCAGCAGGCCTACTAGCTTGGAGACCCAGTACTTC	CASRPTSLETQYF
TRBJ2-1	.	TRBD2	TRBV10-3	TGTGCCATCAGTGAGATCTATCATCTGGCGGGAGGGCCCTACAATGAGCAGTTCTTC	CAISEIYHLAGGPYNEQFF
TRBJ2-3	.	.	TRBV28	TGTGCCAGCAGTAAATTACTAGCCGGTGTCGCAGATACGCAGTATTTT	CASSKLLAGVADTQYF
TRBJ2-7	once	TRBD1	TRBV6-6	TGTGCCAGCAGTCCCCCGGACAGGGGAACCTACGAGCAGTACTTC	CASSPPDRGTYEQYF
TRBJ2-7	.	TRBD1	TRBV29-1	TGCAGCGTTATCGGGACAGGGGGCGGCTACGAGCAGTACTTC	CSVIGTGGGYEQYF
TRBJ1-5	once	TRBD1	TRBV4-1	TGCGCCAGCAGCCAAGTCGACAGGGGGAGCAATCAGCCCCAGCATTTT	CASSQVDRGSNQPQHF
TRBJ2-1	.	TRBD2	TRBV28	TGTGCCAGCAGTTTGAGGGGAGCGGGGCCCCCTAACAATGAGCAGTTCTTC	CASSLRGAGPPNNEQFF
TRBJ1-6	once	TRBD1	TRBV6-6	TGTGCCAGCAGCTCGGACAGGGGGCATCGGAATTCACCCCTCCACTTT	CASSSDRGHRNSPLHF
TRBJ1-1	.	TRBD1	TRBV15	TGTGCCACCAGCAGACCTGACAGGGCCGGTTGGGCTTTCTTT	CATSRPDRAGWAFF
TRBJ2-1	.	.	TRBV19	TGTGCCAGTAGTATTCTATACAATGAGCAGTTCTTC	CASSILYNEQFF
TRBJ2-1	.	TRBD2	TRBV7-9	TGTGCCAGCAGCTTAGTTGCGGGAGGTGCCTACAATGAGCAGTTCTTC	CASSLVAGGAYNEQFF
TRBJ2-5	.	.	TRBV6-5	TGTGCGACTCTGGGTCCCCAAGAGACCCAGTACTTC	CATLGPQETQYF
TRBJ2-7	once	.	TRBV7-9	TGCGCCAGCAGCTTAGTGTGGGGCGACGAGCAGTACTTC	CASSLVWGDEQYF
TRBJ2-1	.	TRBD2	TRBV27	TGTGCCAGCAGTCCCACTGCGGGACTAGGGAATGAGCAGTTCTTC	CASSPTAGLGNEQFF
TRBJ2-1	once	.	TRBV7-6	TGTGCCAGCAGCTTAGATCGGCCGGGAGTAGGCTACAATGAGCAGTTCTTC	CASSLDRPGVGYNEQFF
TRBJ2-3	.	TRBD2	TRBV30	TGTGCCTGGAGTAGCGGGAGTGGTGCAGATACGCAGTATTTT	CAWSSGSGADTQYF
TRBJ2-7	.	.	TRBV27	TGTGCCAGCAGTTTGATGGGAGCGTCCGACGAGCAGTACTTC	CASSLMGASDEQYF
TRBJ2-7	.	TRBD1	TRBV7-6	TGTGCCAGCAGCTTAGAGGGACAGCTCTCCTACGAGCAGTACTTC	CASSLEGQLSYEQYF
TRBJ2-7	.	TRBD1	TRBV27	TGTGCCAGCAGTTTATATCAGGGGGACGAGCAGTACTTC	CASSLYQGDEQYF
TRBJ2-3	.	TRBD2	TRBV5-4	TGTGCCAGCAGCTTCGGCGGGAGTACTGGAGATACGCAGTATTTT	CASSFGGSTGDTQYF
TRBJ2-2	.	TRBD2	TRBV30	TGTGCCTGGAGTGAAGCGGGAATGAGCACCGGGGAGCTGTTTTTT	CAWSEAGMSTGELFF
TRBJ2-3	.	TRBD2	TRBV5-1	TGCGCCAGCAGCCAGGGACTAGCGGGGGGCACAGATACGCAGTATTTT	CASSQGLAGGTDTQYF
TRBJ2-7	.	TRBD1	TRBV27	TGTGCCAGCAGCCCCGGGACAGGGCCCTACGAGCAGTACTTC	CASSPGTGPYEQYF
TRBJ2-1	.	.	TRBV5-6	TGTGCCAGCAATTTGGGCCCGAGCTCCTACAATGAGCAGTTCTTC	CASNLGPSSYNEQFF
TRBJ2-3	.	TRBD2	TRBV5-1	TGCGCCAGCAGCTACGGACTAGCGGGAGGGCCGGGGGACGCAGATACGCAGTATTTT	CASSYGLAGGPGDADTQYF
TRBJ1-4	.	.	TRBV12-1	TGTGCCAGCAGCCCATCTACAGGGACTAGGGAAAAACTGTTTTTT	CASSPSTGTREKLFF
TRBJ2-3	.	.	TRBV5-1	TGCGCCAGCAGCTTGGAGGGGGGGTTCACAGATACGCAGTATTTT	CASSLEGGFTDTQYF
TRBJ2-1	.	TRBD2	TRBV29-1	TGCAGCGTTGTGACTAGCAGAAACAATGAGCAGTTCTTC	CSVVTSRNNEQFF
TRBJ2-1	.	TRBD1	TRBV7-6	TGTGCCAGCAGGCCTACAGGGGGCAGCTACAATGAGCAGTTCTTC	CASRPTGGSYNEQFF
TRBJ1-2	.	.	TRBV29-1	TGCAGCGTTGAAGATCAGCAGGGGCTCTATGGCTACACCTTC	CSVEDQQGLYGYTF
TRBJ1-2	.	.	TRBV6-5	TGTGCCAGCAGTTTCTCAGGGAGGAACTATGGCTACACCTTC	CASSFSGRNYGYTF
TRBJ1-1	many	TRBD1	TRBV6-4	TGTGCCAGCAGAAGACAGGGACACACTTCTGAAGCTTTCTTT	CASRRQGHTSEAFF
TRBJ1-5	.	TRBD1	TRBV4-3	TGCGCCAGCAGCCAAGGGACAGGGATAGGTCAGCCCCAGCATTTT	CASSQGTGIGQPQHF
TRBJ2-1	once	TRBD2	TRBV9	TGTGCCAGCAGCGTAGGCGGACTAGCGTTTGATGAGCAGTTCTTC	CASSVGGLAFDEQFF
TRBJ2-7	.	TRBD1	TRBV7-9	TGTGCCAGCCGGGGGGACAGGGGCGAGCAGTACTTC	CASRGDRGEQYF
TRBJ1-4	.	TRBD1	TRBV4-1	TGCGCCAGCACCGAGGACAGGGGGAATGAAAAACTGTTTTTT	CASTEDRGNEKLFF
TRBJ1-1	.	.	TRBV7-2	TGTGCCAGCAGCTCGGTGGGGGGAAACACTGAAGCTTTCTTT	CASSSVGGNTEAFF
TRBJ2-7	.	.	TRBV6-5	TGTGCCAGCAGTCCCCGTGGACTTTTCTACGAGCAGTACTTC	CASSPRGLFYEQYF
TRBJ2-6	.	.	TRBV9	TGTGCCAGCAGCGTAGGATCAGGCCGAGAGGCCAACGTCCTGACTTTC	CASSVGSGREANVLTF
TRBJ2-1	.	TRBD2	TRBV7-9	TGTGCCAGCAGCTGGGGACTAGCGCCGTACAATGAGCAGTTCTTC	CASSWGLAPYNEQFF
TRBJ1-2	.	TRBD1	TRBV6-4	TGTGCCAGCAGTGACGGACAGGAAACCTATGGCTACACCTTC	CASSDGQETYGYTF
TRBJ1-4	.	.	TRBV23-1	TGCGCCAGCAGTCGTGACGGGGATCATGAAAAACTGTTTTTT	CASSRDGDHEKLFF
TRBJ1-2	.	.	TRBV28	TGTGCCAGCAGTTTAGCGTCGGTTCGGTATGGCTACACCTTC	CASSLASVRYGYTF
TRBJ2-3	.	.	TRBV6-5	TGTGCCAGCAGTAAAGACCGGGAGTTGAAAGATACGCAGTATTTT	CASSKDRELKDTQYF
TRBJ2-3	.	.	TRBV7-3	TGTGCCAGCAGCTTTCAAGCAACAGATACGCAGTATTTT	CASSFQATDTQYF
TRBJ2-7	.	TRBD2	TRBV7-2	TGTGCCAGCAGCCCTGGGACTAGCGGGAGCGCGACCTACGAGCAGTACTTC	CASSPGTSGSATYEQYF
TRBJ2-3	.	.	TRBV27	TGTGCCAGCAGTTTAATGGCGGGCGCAGATACGCAGTATTTT	CASSLMAGADTQYF
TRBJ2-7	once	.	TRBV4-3	TGCGCCAGCAGCCAAGAATACGGGTCCTCCCTCGAGCAGTACTTC	CASSQEYGSSLEQYF
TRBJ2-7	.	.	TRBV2	TGTGCCAGCAGTGAACCGGACAGATACTACGAGCAGTACTTC	CASSEPDRYYEQYF
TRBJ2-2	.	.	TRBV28	TGTGCCAGCAGTCCCCGGGACTACACCGGGGAGCTGTTTTTT	CASSPRDYTGELFF